This passage covers 8 T cell receptor beta chains from one sample sequenced in a study of cytomegalovirus exposure and HLA in healthy donors. The study ran its PCR with 60 Vbeta and 13 Jbeta primers. Repertoires were generated with immunoSEQ multiplex PCR, while TCRdb's copy carries only in-frame clones and drops some. The table shows approximately 150,000 clones, with less than 85% occurring only once. The sample was PBMCs. Receptor source: a middle-aged man in good health and CMV-seronegative.

The CDR3 here is CASSDGRGADTQYF. CDR3 sequence (DNA): TGTGCCAGCAGTGACGGCAGGGGAGCAGATACGCAGTATTTT. The genes are TRBV2 and TRBJ2-3; D might be TRBD1 (6 bases). Trimming left V 3 bases short and J 4 bases short, with 11 bases between. The CDR3 extends over 14 amino acids. Germline V gene sequence: CDR1 SNHLY, CDR2 FYNNEI.

CDR3 loop: CATSATRIYNEQFF. The CDR3 bases are TGTGCCACCAGCGCTACCAGGATTTACAATGAGCAGTTCTTC. This chain joins TRBV15 and TRBJ2-1; D ambiguous. The V gene lost 5 bases and the J gene lost 4 bases, with 12 bases spanning the gap. Germline-derived CDR1 and CDR2 are LNHNV and YYDKDF (reference sequence). The CDR3 extends over 14 amino acids. The complete variable domain, with remaining parts taken from reference TRBV15 and TRBJ2-1, reads DAMVIQNPRYQVTQFGKPVTLSCSQTLNHNVMYWYQQKSSQAPKLLFHYYDKDFNNEADTPDNFQSRRPNTSFCFLDIRSPGLGDTAMYLCATSATRIYNEQFFGPGTRLTVL.

The chain has TRBV9 and TRBJ2-3; 10 bases agree with TRBD2. From germline, CDR1 is SGDLS and CDR2 YYNGEE. There are 14 residues in the CDR3. The V and J ends lost 4 bases and 5 bases, in that order; junction bases with no gene match: 4. CDR3 DNA: TGTGCCAGCAGCAGCGGGGGGGCCGTAGATACGCAGTATTTT. It is translated as CASSSGGAVDTQYF.

The chain carries TRBV7-9 and TRBJ1-2; D is unresolved. CDR3 size: 14 residues. The V end was cut by 1 base, the J end by 0 bases, with 6 bases between. Germline V lookup: CDR1 SEHNR, CDR2 FQNEAQ (reference sequence). CDR3 coding DNA: TGTGCCAGCAGCTTAGGTATTGCTAACTATGGCTACACCTTC. Translation: CASSLGIANYGYTF.

This clone was seen a single time. The chain has TRBV19 and TRBJ2-7; no clear D. V lost 2 bases, J lost 4 bases, and 15 bases lay in between. The V gene's germline CDR1 is LNHDA and CDR2 SQIVND (reference sequence). The CDR3 contains 15 residues. This CDR3 is CASSIIVAASYEQYF. The CDR3 DNA reads as TGTGCCAGTAGTATAATCGTGGCGGCCTCTTACGAGCAGTACTTC.

The CDR3 DNA is TGTGCCAGCAGTTACGACAGGGGGAATGAAAAACTGTTTTTT. This gives the protein CASSYDRGNEKLFF. V gene TRBV6-6 combines with J gene TRBJ1-4; 9 nucleotides align to TRBD1. The CDR3 contains 14 residues. The J segment lost 5 bases and the V segment lost 2 bases, leaving 0 bases of the junction unmatched. Germline values: CDR1 MNHNY, CDR2 SVGAGI (reference sequence).

This chain connects TRBV6-5 to TRBJ2-4, with 11 bases fitting TRBD1. This CDR3 has 15 residues. The germline V gene has CDR1 MNHEY and CDR2 SVGAGI. V was clipped by 4 bases and J by 8 bases; unmatched bases: 7. The chain's CDR3 is CASSSGQGALDIQYF. The CDR3 DNA sequence: TGTGCCAGCAGTTCAGGACAGGGGGCGTTGGACATTCAGTACTTC.

The chain employs TRBV7-8 and TRBJ2-2, with 14 nucleotides matching TRBD2. This CDR3 region has 18 residues. Germline V lookup: CDR1 SGHVS, CDR2 FQNEAQ. V shed 5 bases and J 1 base; nucleotides not matched to a gene: 6. The CDR3 nucleotides read TGTGCCAGCAGCCGGCCCGGACTAGCGGGGGGGAACACCGGGGAGCTGTTTTTT. Its translation is CASSRPGLAGGNTGELFF.